The next 13 T cell receptor beta chains were all read from a single sample in a study of vaccination and CD4 T cells after COVID-19 (dated 2022 in TCRdb). Preparation of the library involved PCR. The sequencer was an Illumina iSeq 100. DNA from cultured CD4+ T cells was subjected to TCR sequencing with the Oncomine TCR Beta short-read assay at the Johns Hopkins FTIC core. The raw public data were reprocessed by TCRdb itself: fastp quality trimming at Q25, MiXCR clonotype calling, in-frame beta chains only. All rows with the same CDR3 protein become a single entry with the most common DNA and genes. In this sample the table shows tens of thousands of distinct CDR3 sequences, around 66% of which occur a single time. The ten largest account for about 16% of the sample. This sample's treatment or condition label indicates: roughly ten-day PBMC culture with coronavirus spike peptide pools or control peptides (ViraFEST assay).

Which antigens these TCRs recognize remains unknown. This sample comprised CD4+ T cells from blood, cultured in vitro, obtained after SARS-CoV-2 vaccination. The receptor set was obtained from a human donor who received a COVID-19 vaccine.

The chain is built from TRBV7-9 and TRBJ2-2; D not certain. Trimming left V 6 bases short and J 1 base short, with 0 bases between. CDR1 and CDR2 from the germline V gene are SEHNR and FQNEAQ (reference sequence). This CDR3 contains 11 residues. This CDR3 is CASRNTGELFF. Here the CDR3 DNA reads TGTGCCAGCAGGAACACCGGGGAGCTGTTTTTT.

The rearrangement uses TRBV28 and TRBJ2-6; weak D call: TRBD2 (5 bases). Germline V gene data show CDR1 as MDHEN and CDR2 as SYDVKM. This CDR3 has 16 residues. V was trimmed by 4 bases and J by 2 bases, leaving 12 bases between them. This CDR3 is CASSSPTTPGANVLTF. For the CDR3, the DNA is TGTGCCAGCAGTTCCCCGACTACTCCTGGGGCCAACGTCCTGACTTTC.

The gene calls are TRBV20-1 and TRBJ1-5; 8 positions match TRBD1. Germline lookup yields CDR1 DFQATT and CDR2 SNEGSKA (reference sequence). The CDR3 sequence is 15 residues long. V shed 0 bases and J 6 bases; nucleotides not matched to a gene: 7. CDR3 coding DNA: TGCAGTGCTAGAGATCCAGGACAGGGCGGTCAGCCCCAGCATTTT. Its translation: CSARDPGQGGQPQHF.

The rearrangement joins TRBV6-5 to TRBJ1-5; D not certain. CDR3 length: 14 residues. In germline, CDR1 is MNHEY, CDR2 SVGAGI. The V gene lost 4 bases and the J gene lost 4 bases, with 11 bases spanning the gap. This CDR3 is CASSSRAGNQPQHF. The CDR3 bases are TGTGCCAGCAGTTCACGGGCGGGGAATCAGCCCCAGCATTTT.

The chain employs TRBV10-3 and TRBJ2-5; 10 bases line up with TRBD2. The V and J ends lost 2 bases and 1 base, in that order; junction bases with no gene match: 10. The CDR3 contains 18 residues. Germline CDR1 ENHRY, CDR2 SYGVKD. CDR3 residues: CAISEQASGGGTQETQYF. Written as DNA, the CDR3 is TGTGCCATCAGTGAGCAGGCTAGCGGGGGCGGAACCCAAGAGACCCAGTACTTC.

This chain joins TRBV7-2 and TRBJ2-5, with 14 bases identical to TRBD2. This CDR3 is 16 amino acids long. Germline assignment: CDR1 SGHTA and CDR2 FQGNSA. V was clipped by 5 bases and J by 5 bases; unmatched bases: 7. The CDR3 DNA reads as TGTGCCAGCAGCCGACGGACTAGCGGGGGGTGGGAGACCCAGTACTTC. Amino acids: CASSRRTSGGWETQYF.

CDR3 residues: CASSSGLLAGSYQETQYF. CDR3 DNA sequence: TGTGCCAGCAGCTCAGGACTACTAGCGGGGTCGTACCAAGAGACCCAGTACTTC. This chain links TRBV7-2 with TRBJ2-5; TRBD2 matches 10 bases. Trimming cost V 4 bases and J 0 bases; bases outside gene matches: 11. This CDR3 contains 18 residues. CDR1 and CDR2 (germline): SGHTA, FQGNSA.

This clonotype has more than one count but fewer than ten. The chain combines TRBV27 with TRBJ1-2; 8 bases line up with TRBD1. The CDR3 has 16 residues. Germline assignment: CDR1 MNHEY and CDR2 SMNVEV (reference sequence). The V gene end was trimmed by 5 bases and the J gene end by 0 bases; junction bases not matched to a gene: 8. The CDR3 loop reads CASSPIGQGPNYGYTF. The DNA of the CDR3 is TGTGCCAGCAGTCCCATAGGACAGGGACCTAACTATGGCTACACCTTC.

The chain has TRBV20-1 and TRBJ1-5; perhaps TRBD1 as D (5 bases). The CDR3 has 15 amino acids. V gave up 6 bases and J gave up 6 bases, with 21 bases separating them. Germline V lookup: CDR1 DFQATT, CDR2 SNEGSKA (reference sequence). CDR3: CSAGGAGIGVQPQHF. CDR3 coding DNA: TGCAGTGCAGGCGGGGCAGGGATAGGTGTTCAGCCCCAGCATTTT.

The chain is built from TRBV12-3 or TRBV12-4 and TRBJ2-7; D could derive from TRBD1 or TRBD2 (6 bases each). The CDR3 contains 15 residues. V was cut by 4 bases and J by 0 bases, with 13 bases left in between. DNA for the CDR3: TGTGCCAGCAGTTCTCGGGGGCAGAGCTCCTACGAGCAGTACTTC. This codes for CASSSRGQSSYEQYF.

In this sample, this clonotype turned up a few times. J is TRBJ2-7 and V is TRBV29-1; D is perhaps TRBD1 or TRBD2 (5 bases each). Germline V gives CDR1 SQVTM, CDR2 ANQGSEA. With 0 bases removed from V and 2 bases from J, the gap between germline ends came to 11 bases. CDR3 size: 14 residues. The CDR3: CSVEEGDGTYEQYF. CDR3 in DNA: TGCAGCGTTGAAGAGGGGGACGGTACCTACGAGCAGTACTTC.

This chain uses TRBV2 with TRBJ2-3; TRBD1 might be the D (6 bases). CDR1 and CDR2 from the germline V gene are SNHLY and FYNNEI. This CDR3 comprises 14 residues. V lost 4 bases to trimming and J lost 5 bases, with 13 bases between them. The CDR3 DNA is TGTGCCAGCAGTGCTGGACAGTTACGAGATACGCAGTATTTT. It is translated as CASSAGQLRDTQYF.

This clonotype was found a few times. This rearrangement joins TRBV2 to TRBJ2-5; 8 bases align to TRBD1. The length of the CDR3 is 12 residues. V shed 11 bases, J shed 1 base, and the junction held 3 bases outside the gene matches. CDR1 and CDR2 from the germline V gene are SNHLY and FYNNEI. The CDR3 bases are TGTGCCGGCCAGGGGGCCCAAGAGACCCAGTACTTC. Translating gives CAGQGAQETQYF.